One sample yielded the 26 T cell receptor beta chains listed below, sequenced in a study of T-cell memory formation after mild COVID-19 (TCRdb year 2021). Preparation of the library involved 5' RACE. Reads for this sample came from an Illumina NovaSeq 6000. TCRdb trimmed the raw reads at Q25, called clones with MiXCR and kept productive beta chains. CDR3 protein sequences are deduplicated, and each keeps its most common genes and DNA. This sample holds 530,000 or so distinct CDR3 sequences; roughly a sixth were observed only once. The ten biggest clones cover about 7.4% of the sample. The sample taken for sequencing was PBMCs or a T cell subset sorted from them (not recorded which). The receptors were sampled from an adult woman who had mild COVID-19 (a few samples of this study predate the infection). The sample titles of this study are shuffled in the database, so cell type and time point are left out; the donor was told from shared clones.

This clonotype came up many times. The chain combines TRBV6-2 or TRBV6-3 with TRBJ2-5, with no clear D. The length of the CDR3 is 15 residues. CDR1 is MNHEY and CDR2 is SVGEGT in the germline V gene. Trimming removed 5 bases from V and 1 base from J, with 14 bases in between. The CDR3 nucleotides read TGTGCCAGCAGTACCGGTTTCAAACTCCAAGAGACCCAGTACTTC. Protein product: CASSTGFKLQETQYF.

This clonotype showed up just a few times. V and J are TRBV5-1 and TRBJ2-6; D remains unclear. V lost 10 bases, J lost 3 bases, and 14 bases lay in between. CDR1 and CDR2 (germline): SGHRS, YFSETQ. This CDR3 has 14 residues. The DNA of the CDR3 is TGCGCCTGCCTCATCTGGGGTGGGGCCAACGTCCTGACTTTC. It is translated as CACLIWGGANVLTF.

The J gene is TRBJ2-3, the V gene TRBV5-3; 9 positions match TRBD2. TRBV5-3 is classed as an ORF, of uncertain function. V dropped 2 bases and J dropped 4; count of bases not matched to a gene: 5. The CDR3 extends over 15 amino acids. Here the CDR3 DNA reads TGTGCCAGAAGCTTCGGGCGGGAGGGCCCAGATACGCAGTATTTT. The encoded protein is CARSFGREGPDTQYF.

V is TRBV19 and J is TRBJ2-7, with D perhaps matching TRBD1 (5 bases). V was pared by 5 bases and J by 4 bases, with 18 bases between. This CDR3 region has 15 residues. CDR1 is LNHDA, CDR2 SQIVND, per germline (reference sequence). The CDR3 loop is CASSPGADPQYEQYF. The CDR3 nucleotides read TGTGCCAGTAGTCCTGGGGCAGACCCCCAATACGAGCAGTACTTC. The full variable domain, its missing parts supplied by reference TRBV19 and TRBJ2-7, is DGGITQSPKYLFRKEGQNVTLSCEQNLNHDAMYWYRQDPGQGLRLIYYSQIVNDFQKGDIAEGYSVSREKKESFPLTVTSAQKNPTAFYLCASSPGADPQYEQYFGPGTRLTVT.

This clonotype was seen only a few times. The V and J genes are TRBV12-3 or TRBV12-4 and TRBJ2-5, with D unresolved. This CDR3 is 14 amino acids long. V dropped 2 bases and J dropped 6 bases, with 13 bases sitting between them. CDR3 coding DNA: TGTGCCAGCAGTTTAACACCGATCGCCCAGACCCAGTACTTC. Its protein is CASSLTPIAQTQYF.

J is TRBJ2-1 and V is TRBV12-3 or TRBV12-4, with D possibly being TRBD2 (6 bases). The CDR3 sequence is 14 residues long. Trimming took off 6 bases at V and 2 bases at J, with 11 bases between the two ends. The CDR3 is CASSQGLTYNEQFF. CDR3 in DNA: TGTGCCAGCAGCCAGGGACTTACCTACAATGAGCAGTTCTTC.

CDR3 region: CATLWGPNTEAFF. The CDR3 region has the DNA TGTGCCACCCTCTGGGGCCCGAACACTGAAGCTTTCTTT. V gene TRBV24-1 combines with J gene TRBJ1-1, with D possibly TRBD1 on 5 matching bases. Trimming stripped 9 bases from V and 1 base from J, with 11 bases between. CDR1 and CDR2 from the germline V gene are KGHDR and SFDVKD. This CDR3 has 13 residues.

In its sample, this clonotype was seen a few times. The chain carries TRBV12-3 or TRBV12-4 and TRBJ2-5; 7 positions agree with TRBD2. This CDR3 has 14 residues. V shed 6 bases, J shed 5 bases, and the junction held 9 bases outside the gene matches. CDR3 coding DNA: TGTGCCAGCAGATTCGGGGGGTCCCGGGAGACCCAGTACTTC. Translation: CASRFGGSRETQYF.

The DNA of the CDR3 is TGTGCCAGCAGGAGGCAGGAACTCCAGCAAAAGCAGTACTTC. It is translated as CASRRQELQQKQYF. This chain links TRBV6-2 or TRBV6-3 with TRBJ2-7; the D is unclear. Trimming removed 6 bases at V and 8 bases at J, with 20 bases between. CDR1 and CDR2 from the germline V gene are MNHEY and SVGEGT. The CDR3 has 14 residues.

This clonotype has just a few counts. This sequence joins TRBV6-5 and TRBJ2-5; weak D call: TRBD2 (6 bases). The CDR3 covers 15 residues. Trimming pared 8 bases from V and 1 base from J, leaving 17 bases between. Germline lookup yields CDR1 MNHEY and CDR2 SVGAGI. DNA for the CDR3: TGTGCCAGCGGAGGGGCAACGACCCTCCAAGAGACCCAGTACTTC. Translation gives CASGGATTLQETQYF.

This clonotype was detected ten times or more. V is TRBV7-2 and J is TRBJ2-1, with D tentatively TRBD1 (5 bases). The V end lost 2 bases, the J end lost 5 bases, and 7 bases lay between the germline ends. This CDR3 is 13 amino acids long. The germline gives CDR1 SGHTA, CDR2 FQGNSA. As DNA, the CDR3 is TGTGCCAGCAGCTTATCACAGGACAATGAGCAGTTCTTC. As protein: CASSLSQDNEQFF.

The chain uses TRBV24-1 and TRBJ1-1; unclear D gene. Germline V gene data show CDR1 as KGHDR and CDR2 as SFDVKD. The CDR3 contains 12 residues. V was trimmed by 4 bases and J by 7 bases, leaving 9 bases between them. The CDR3 region is CATSEAPREAFF. DNA of the CDR3: TGTGCCACCAGTGAAGCTCCCCGTGAAGCTTTCTTT.

In its sample, this clonotype was seen a few times. V gene TRBV4-1 combines with J gene TRBJ2-3; TRBD1 agrees at 8 bases. The V and J ends lost 8 bases and 0 bases, in that order; junction bases with no gene match: 10. This CDR3 has 16 amino acids. The germline V gene encodes CDR1 MGHRA and CDR2 YSYEKL. The CDR3 DNA reads TGCGCCAGCTTAGGGCCGACAGGGGCGAGCACAGATACGCAGTATTTT. This codes for CASLGPTGASTDTQYF.

This clonotype was found once. The rearrangement uses TRBV9 and TRBJ2-5, with D perhaps TRBD1 (6 bases). V was shortened by 0 bases and J by 4 bases, with 19 bases between the two germline ends. The length of the CDR3 is 17 residues. The V gene's germline CDR1 is SGDLS and CDR2 YYNGEE. The CDR3: CASSVVPTGQGAETQYF. The CDR3 DNA reads as TGTGCCAGCAGCGTAGTTCCTACGGGACAAGGGGCAGAGACCCAGTACTTC.

The CDR3 here is CAWSGAFFEQYF. The CDR3 DNA reads as TGTGCCTGGAGTGGGGCCTTTTTCGAGCAGTACTTC. This chain uses TRBV30 with TRBJ2-7; D unclear. Trimming cost V 1 base and J 6 bases, with 10 bases left between them. Germline assignment: CDR1 GTSNPN and CDR2 SVGIG (reference sequence). The CDR3 is made up of 12 amino acids.

This clonotype was seen a handful of times. Here the CDR3 reads CASSQDGGRARPLGTDTQYF. The CDR3 nucleotides are TGCGCCAGCAGCCAAGATGGGGGTAGGGCTAGACCTCTTGGCACAGATACGCAGTATTTT. The chain combines TRBV4-3 with TRBJ2-3; the D call may be TRBD1 or TRBD2 (5 bases each). This CDR3 comprises 20 residues. Trimming removed 0 bases from V and 1 base from J, with 23 bases in between. Germline-derived CDR1 and CDR2 are LGHNA and YSLEER.

This clonotype appeared many times. The rearrangement uses TRBV11-2 and TRBJ2-2, with a tentative D call TRBD1 (5 bases). The CDR3 has 12 amino acids. Trimming stripped 5 bases from V and 5 bases from J, with 6 bases between. Germline values: CDR1 SGHAT, CDR2 FQNNGV. CDR3 in DNA: TGTGCCAGCAGCGCAGGGACCGGGGAGCTGTTTTTT. Its protein is CASSAGTGELFF.

This chain connects TRBV9 to TRBJ2-2; D tentatively reads TRBD1 or TRBD2 (6 bases each). The CDR3 spans 17 residues. Germline V gives CDR1 SGDLS, CDR2 YYNGEE. Trimming shortened V by 1 base and J by 7 bases, and 20 bases separated the two germline ends. CDR3 DNA: TGTGCCAGCAGCGTATCAGGGGCAGGGAGGCATGACGGGGAGCTGTTTTTT. Its protein product is CASSVSGAGRHDGELFF.

This clonotype came up a few times. The V and J genes are TRBV20-1 and TRBJ1-2, with D hard to call. Germline V gives CDR1 DFQATT, CDR2 SNEGSKA (reference sequence). Between the trimmed V and J ends, which lost 5 bases and 0 bases, there was a span of 7 bases. This CDR3 is built from 12 residues. DNA of the CDR3: TGCAGTGCTTTACGACCTAACTATGGCTACACCTTC. Protein product: CSALRPNYGYTF.

This clonotype occurred a few times. V gene TRBV6-5 combines with J gene TRBJ2-6; no firm D call. The germline V and J ends were trimmed by 5 bases and 0 bases, with 14 bases remaining between them. The CDR3 sequence is 17 residues long. Germline CDR1 is MNHEY and CDR2 is SVGAGI. The CDR3 DNA reads TGTGCCAGCAGTCGGCCAACAGTGACCTCTGGGGCCAACGTCCTGACTTTC. It specifies CASSRPTVTSGANVLTF.

V usage is TRBV12-3 or TRBV12-4 and J usage is TRBJ1-1, with D tentatively TRBD1 (5 bases). Trimming removed 6 bases at V and 5 bases at J, with 16 bases between. The CDR3 is 14 amino acids. The chain's CDR3 is CASSTKRGETEAFF. The CDR3 nucleotides are TGTGCCAGCAGCACCAAGAGGGGTGAAACTGAAGCTTTCTTT.

This clonotype was counted only a few times. This chain connects TRBV5-1 to TRBJ1-4; D is uncertain. The CDR3 totals 15 residues. With 0 bases removed from V and 7 bases from J, the gap between germline ends came to 13 bases. CDR1 is SGHRS and CDR2 is YFSETQ in the germline V gene. CDR3 DNA sequence: TGCGCCAGCAGCTTGGATTCAAGCCCGGGTGAAAAACTGTTTTTT. Translating gives CASSLDSSPGEKLFF.

The sample holds a few counts of this clonotype. The chain links TRBV20-1 to TRBJ2-7; TRBD2 matches at 10 bases. The V segment lost 2 bases and the J segment 1 base; nucleotides outside the gene matches: 5. The CDR3 extends over 15 amino acids. Per the germline V gene, CDR1 is DFQATT and CDR2 is SNEGSKA (reference sequence). In DNA, the CDR3 is TGCAGTGCTAGACGCCCTAGCGGGGGTTCCTACGAGCAGTACTTC. Protein: CSARRPSGGSYEQYF.

The chain employs TRBV24-1 and TRBJ2-1; 9 positions match TRBD2. The V and J ends lost 0 bases and 6 bases, in that order; junction bases with no gene match: 5. The CDR3 is made up of 16 amino acids. Germline V gene data show CDR1 as KGHDR and CDR2 as SFDVKD. As DNA, the CDR3 is TGTGCCACCAGTGATTTGGTCGGGACTAGCATCAATGAGCAGTTCTTC. It yields the protein CATSDLVGTSINEQFF.

This clonotype has only a few counts. This sequence joins TRBV6-2 or TRBV6-3 and TRBJ2-3; D is undetermined. Germline CDR1 is MNHEY and CDR2 is SVGEGT. V was shortened by 6 bases and J by 1 base, with 14 bases between the two germline ends. This CDR3 contains 15 residues. The CDR3 is CASSQTTPGTDTQYF. CDR3 DNA sequence: TGTGCCAGCAGCCAAACAACCCCCGGCACAGATACGCAGTATTTT.

The chain combines TRBV4-1 with TRBJ2-7; D gene unclear. Deletions cut 8 bases from V and 0 bases from J, with 14 bases between. CDR1 and CDR2 from the germline V gene are MGHRA and YSYEKL. The CDR3 has 14 amino acids. The CDR3 bases are TGCGCCAGCTCCACCATGGGGTCCTCCTACGAGCAGTACTTC. Protein sequence: CASSTMGSSYEQYF.